A single sample gave rise to the 17 T cell receptor beta chains below, sequenced in a study of blood T cell repertoires in COVID-19. Only in-frame clones appear in the TCRdb table, and some are missing; sequencing was by immunoSEQ multiplex PCR. This repertoire shows over 250,000 clones, approximately 90% found once; its top ten account for 2% to 2.5%. The source material was PBMCs or T cells enriched from blood (not recorded which). The receptors here all came from a woman aged 55-70 years in a cohort exposed to, infected with or recovered from COVID-19 (not recorded which).

The V call is TRBV5-4, the J call TRBJ1-2; TRBD1 aligns across 10 bases. The CDR3 has 13 residues. CDR1 and CDR2 (germline): SGHNT, YYREEE (reference sequence). Trimming took 4 bases from V and 8 from J; bases not matched to a gene: 5. The CDR3 loop reads CASSHRDRGGYTF. CDR3 nucleotides: TGTGCCAGCAGCCACCGGGACAGGGGCGGCTACACCTTC.

This chain's CDR3 is CSVYYRGEQYF. As DNA, the CDR3 is TGCAGCGTATATTACAGGGGCGAGCAGTACTTC. This chain uses TRBV29-1 with TRBJ2-7; TRBD1 matches 7 bases. CDR1 is SQVTM and CDR2 is ANQGSEA in the germline V gene. Trimming removed 6 bases from V and 6 bases from J; junction bases left unmatched: 5. The length of the CDR3 is 11 residues.

The rearrangement links TRBV10-2 to TRBJ2-3; 11 bases line up with TRBD2. J gave up 0 bases and V 6 bases, and 5 bases lay outside the gene matches. CDR1 is WSHSY, CDR2 SAAADI, per germline. This CDR3 is 16 amino acids long. The CDR3 is CASSLGTSGSTDTQYF. The CDR3 DNA is TGCGCCAGCAGCCTAGGGACTAGCGGAAGCACAGATACGCAGTATTTT.

The J gene is TRBJ2-1, the V gene TRBV5-4; TRBD2 agrees at 9 bases. Germline CDR1 is SGHNT and CDR2 is YYREEE (reference sequence). The CDR3 is 15 residues long. V lost 4 bases to trimming and J lost 4 bases; unmatched junction nucleotides: 6. The CDR3 loop reads CASSPGTSRYNEQFF. DNA of the CDR3: TGTGCCAGCAGCCCGGGGACTAGCAGATACAATGAGCAGTTCTTC.

The J gene is TRBJ1-3, the V gene TRBV6-2 or TRBV6-3; no reliable D call. Between the trimmed V and J ends, which lost 2 bases and 8 bases, there was a span of 7 bases. The CDR3 covers 12 residues. Germline V gene lookup returns CDR1 MNHEY and CDR2 SVGEGT. DNA for the CDR3: TGTGCCAGCAGTTACGAGGGCCACACCATATATTTT. This gives the protein CASSYEGHTIYF.

The chain links TRBV27 to TRBJ2-7; D remains unclear. This CDR3 is built from 13 residues. Germline CDR1 MNHEY, CDR2 SMNVEV (reference sequence). Deletions cut 2 bases from V and 3 bases from J, with 8 bases between. The CDR3 DNA reads as TGTGCCAGCAGTTTAGGTCAGTTCTACGAGCAGTACTTC. Its protein is CASSLGQFYEQYF.

The chain links TRBV6-5 to TRBJ1-4, with D possibly matching TRBD1 (5 bases). The length of the CDR3 is 15 residues. V dropped 5 bases and J dropped 8 bases, with 18 bases sitting between them. CDR1 and CDR2 from the germline V gene are MNHEY and SVGAGI. In DNA form, the CDR3 reads TGTGCCAGCAGTACCCAGGGTGCTCTAAGGGAAAAACTGTTTTTT. Translation: CASSTQGALREKLFF.

This chain links TRBV28 with TRBJ1-1; TRBD1 is a possible D gene (6 bases). V lost 5 bases and J 3 bases, leaving 13 bases between the germline ends. Per the germline V gene, CDR1 is MDHEN and CDR2 is SYDVKM. The CDR3 has 14 amino acids. The CDR3 sequence is CASSVGGEDTEAFF. The CDR3 DNA is TGTGCCAGCAGTGTAGGGGGGGAAGACACTGAAGCTTTCTTT. Full variable domain (remainder filled in from reference TRBV28 and TRBJ1-1): DVKVTQSSRYLVKRTGEKVFLECVQDMDHENMFWYRQDPGLGLRLIYFSYDVKMKEKGDIPEGYSVSREKKERFSLILESASTNQTSMYLCASSVGGEDTEAFFGQGTRLTVV.

The chain carries TRBV12-5 and TRBJ1-3, with D possibly TRBD1 on 6 matching bases. V lost 8 bases, J lost 4 bases, and 15 bases lay in between. Per germline, CDR1 LGHNT and CDR2 FRNRAP. CDR3 size: 14 residues. CDR3 amino acids: CASSSSGAGNTIYF. DNA of the CDR3: TGTGCTAGTTCCAGCTCAGGGGCCGGAAACACCATATATTTT.

In this sample, this clone turned up a few times. V gene TRBV4-2 combines with J gene TRBJ1-2; D is possibly TRBD1 (5 bases). The CDR3 is made up of 13 amino acids. Trimming stripped 6 bases from V and 4 bases from J, with 12 bases between. From germline, CDR1 is LGHNA and CDR2 YNFKEQ. The CDR3 loop is CASRGREGYGYTF. The CDR3 nucleotides read TGTGCCAGCAGGGGGCGAGAAGGCTATGGCTACACCTTC.

This rearrangement joins TRBV7-3 to TRBJ1-5; 11 bases match TRBD1. CDR1 and CDR2 (germline): SGHTA, FQGTGA. This CDR3 region has 16 residues. V lost 2 bases and J lost 4; bases outside the gene matches: 4. The CDR3 nucleotides read TGTGCCAGCAGCTTAGGACAGGGGGCGAAAAATCAGCCCCAGCATTTT. This sequence encodes CASSLGQGAKNQPQHF.

This clone appeared a single time. The V gene is TRBV7-2, the J gene TRBJ1-2, with 7 bases that match TRBD1. The CDR3 length is 14 residues. The germline gives CDR1 SGHTA, CDR2 FQGNSA. V dropped 2 bases and J dropped 4; count of bases not matched to a gene: 4. This CDR3 is CASSLPGQIYGYTF. CDR3 in DNA: TGTGCCAGCAGCTTACCGGGACAGATCTATGGCTACACCTTC. Filled out from reference TRBV7-2 and TRBJ1-2, the complete variable domain reads GAGVSQSPSNKVTEKGKDVELRCDPISGHTALYWYRQSLGQGLEFLIYFQGNSAPDKSGLPSDRFSAERTGGSVSTLTIQRTQQEDSAVYLCASSLPGQIYGYTFGSGTRLTVV.

This clone was recorded only once. V gene TRBV29-1 combines with J gene TRBJ1-2; 7 bases map to TRBD1. With 7 bases clipped from V and 4 bases from J, the junction kept 9 bases outside the gene matches. This CDR3 is built from 13 residues. Germline CDR1 and CDR2: SQVTM and ANQGSEA. The CDR3 reads CSARQGAIYGYTF. As DNA, the CDR3 is TGCAGCGCCAGACAGGGAGCGATCTATGGCTACACCTTC.

The chain links TRBV18 to TRBJ2-6; tentative D call: TRBD2 (6 bases). Trimming removed 5 bases at V and 0 bases at J, with 17 bases between. The CDR3 contains 18 residues. CDR1 KGHSH and CDR2 LQKENI come from the germline V gene. CDR3 in amino acids: CASSRVGDLRSGANVLTF. In DNA form, the CDR3 reads TGTGCCAGCTCAAGAGTCGGGGACTTACGCTCTGGGGCCAACGTCCTGACTTTC.

The V and J genes are TRBV20-1 and TRBJ2-5; D ambiguous. Between the trimmed V and J ends, which lost 6 bases and 0 bases, there was a span of 5 bases. This CDR3 region has 11 residues. Germline V gene data show CDR1 as DFQATT and CDR2 as SNEGSKA (reference sequence). The CDR3 DNA reads TGCAGTGCGCCGGACCAAGAGACCCAGTACTTC. This encodes CSAPDQETQYF.

The J gene is TRBJ1-1, the V gene TRBV12-3 or TRBV12-4; possibly TRBD1 for D (5 bases). The CDR3 sequence is 13 residues long. V lost 3 bases and J 5 bases, leaving 10 bases between the germline ends. The CDR3 region has the DNA TGTGCCAGCAGTTTTATACAGGAAACTGAAGCTTTCTTT. Translated: CASSFIQETEAFF.

The chain is built from TRBV7-8 and TRBJ1-2; D not certain. The CDR3 extends over 15 amino acids. Germline V gene lookup returns CDR1 SGHVS and CDR2 FQNEAQ. Trimming took 5 bases from V and 1 from J, leaving 14 bases between them. In nucleotides, the CDR3 is TGTGCCAGCAGCCTAAGGAGGGAGAATAACTATGGCTACACCTTC. It yields the protein CASSLRRENNYGYTF.